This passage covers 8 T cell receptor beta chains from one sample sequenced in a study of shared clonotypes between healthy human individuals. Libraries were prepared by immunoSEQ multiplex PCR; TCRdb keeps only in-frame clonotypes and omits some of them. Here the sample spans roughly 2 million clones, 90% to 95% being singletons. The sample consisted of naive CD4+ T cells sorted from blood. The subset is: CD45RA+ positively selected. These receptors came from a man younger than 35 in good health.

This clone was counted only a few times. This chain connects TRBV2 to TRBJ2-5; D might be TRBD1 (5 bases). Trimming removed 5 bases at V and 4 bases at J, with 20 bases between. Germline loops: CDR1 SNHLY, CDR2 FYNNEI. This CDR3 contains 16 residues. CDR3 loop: CASSHEGQGRGETQYF. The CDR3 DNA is TGTGCCAGCAGTCACGAAGGGCAGGGAAGGGGAGAGACCCAGTACTTC.

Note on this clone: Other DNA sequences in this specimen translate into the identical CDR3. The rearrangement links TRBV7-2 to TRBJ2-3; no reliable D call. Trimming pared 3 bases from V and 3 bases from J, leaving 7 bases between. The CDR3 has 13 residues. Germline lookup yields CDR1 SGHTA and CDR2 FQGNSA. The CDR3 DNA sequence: TGTGCCAGCAGCTTGGACGGAACAGATACGCAGTATTTT. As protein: CASSLDGTDTQYF.

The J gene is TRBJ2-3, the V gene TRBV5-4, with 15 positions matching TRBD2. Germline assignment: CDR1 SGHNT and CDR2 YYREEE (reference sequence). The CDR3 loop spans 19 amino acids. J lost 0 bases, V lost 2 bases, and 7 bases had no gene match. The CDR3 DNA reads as TGTGCCAGCAGCTTCCCGGGACTAGCGGGGGGACGGAGCACAGATACGCAGTATTTT. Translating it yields CASSFPGLAGGRSTDTQYF.

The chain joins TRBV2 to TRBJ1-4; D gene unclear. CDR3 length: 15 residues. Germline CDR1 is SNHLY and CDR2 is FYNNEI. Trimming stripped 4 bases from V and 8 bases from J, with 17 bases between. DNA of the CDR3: TGTGCCAGCAGTGGTTCTCTGGAAATGGGCGAAAAACTGTTTTTT. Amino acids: CASSGSLEMGEKLFF.

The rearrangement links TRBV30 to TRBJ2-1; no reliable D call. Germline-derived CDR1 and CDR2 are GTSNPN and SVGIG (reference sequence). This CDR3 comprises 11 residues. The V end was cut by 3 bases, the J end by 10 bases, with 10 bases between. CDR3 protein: CAWRDGNEQFF. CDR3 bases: TGTGCCTGGAGAGACGGCAACGAGCAGTTCTTC.

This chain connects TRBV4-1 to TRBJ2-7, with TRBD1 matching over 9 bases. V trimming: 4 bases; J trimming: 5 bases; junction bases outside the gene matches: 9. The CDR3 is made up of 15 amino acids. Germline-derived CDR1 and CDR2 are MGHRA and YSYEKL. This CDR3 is CASSPGDRALNEQYF. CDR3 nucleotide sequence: TGCGCCAGCAGCCCCGGGGACAGGGCACTTAACGAGCAGTACTTC.

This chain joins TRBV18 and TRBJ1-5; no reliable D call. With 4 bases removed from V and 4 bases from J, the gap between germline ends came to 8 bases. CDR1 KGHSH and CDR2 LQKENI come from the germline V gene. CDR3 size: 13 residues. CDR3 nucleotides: TGTGCCAGCTCACAAGATCAGAATCAGCCCCAGCATTTT. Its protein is CASSQDQNQPQHF. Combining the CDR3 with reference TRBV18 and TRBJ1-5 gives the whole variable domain NAGVMQNPRHLVRRRGQEARLRCSPMKGHSHVYWYRQLPEEGLKFMVYLQKENIIDESGMPKERFSAEFPKEGPSILRIQQVVRGDSAAYFCASSQDQNQPQHFGDGTRLSIL.

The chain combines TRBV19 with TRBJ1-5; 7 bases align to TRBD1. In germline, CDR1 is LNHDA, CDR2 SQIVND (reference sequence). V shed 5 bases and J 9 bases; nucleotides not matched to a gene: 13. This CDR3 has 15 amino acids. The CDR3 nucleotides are TGTGCCAGTAGTCTCGGGACAGATATCAACGCGCCCCAGCATTTT. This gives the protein CASSLGTDINAPQHF.